This passage covers 7 T cell receptor beta chains from one sample sequenced in a study of breast tumors, draining lymph nodes, adjacent tissues. A single record per CDR3 protein comes from TCRdb applying MiXCR to the multiplex PCR reads. Of about 66,000 distinct CDR3 sequences listed, less than 50% are singletons. The sequenced sample consisted of breast tumor tissue. These receptors were taken from a female donor with breast cancer. Some clones in this sample may be carry-over from other donors' samples.

On this clonotype itself: The limits of the CDR3 on the DNA are not certain, so only TCRdb's listed CDR3 is given. The V call is TRBV24-1, the J call TRBJ2-2; TRBD2, the table's D call, lacks a check against the DNA. CDR1 KGHDR and CDR2 SFDVKD come from the germline V gene. The CDR3 length is 19 residues, termini included. The chain's CDR3 is CATSAEGLWLHLRFGELFF.

This clonotype came up many times. This chain connects TRBV2 to TRBJ1-2; TRBD1 matches at 8 bases. Germline trimming cut 3 bases from V and 4 bases from J; bases unmatched to any gene: 4. Per the germline V gene, CDR1 is SNHLY and CDR2 is FYNNEI. This CDR3 has 14 amino acids. DNA of the CDR3: TGTGCCAGCAGTGAGGACAGGGCTGGCTATGGCTACACCTTC. It encodes CASSEDRAGYGYTF.

This clonotype has only a few counts. A much larger clone lies a single base off, so this may be a read error. The J gene is TRBJ2-2, the V gene TRBV11-3; TRBD2 is a possible D gene (5 bases). Germline loops: CDR1 SGHNT, CDR2 YENEEA. The CDR3 is made up of 17 amino acids. This CDR3 is CANSLAQASSLSGELFF. DNA of the CDR3: TGTGCCAACAGCTTAGCCCAGGCTAGCTCCTTGTCCGGGGAGCTGTTTTTT.

This clonotype was detected ten times or more. J is TRBJ2-7 and V is TRBV9; D perhaps matches TRBD2 (5 bases). CDR1 and CDR2 (germline): SGDLS, YYNGEE. Trimming took off 6 bases at V and 0 bases at J, with 13 bases between the two ends. The CDR3 consists of 14 residues. The CDR3 here is CASNPGGSSYEQYF. In DNA form, the CDR3 reads TGTGCCAGCAACCCGGGCGGGTCCTCCTACGAGCAGTACTTC.

A few counts support this clonotype. This sequence may be a read error, since a much larger clone differs from it by one base. The J gene is TRBJ1-5, the V gene TRBV12-3 or TRBV12-4; D remains unclear. Trimming cost V 3 bases and J 4 bases, with 7 bases left between them. This CDR3 is built from 13 residues. CDR3 region: CASSFNRNQPQHF. The DNA for the CDR3 is TGTGCCAGCAGTTTCAACAGAAATCAGCCCCAGCATTTT.

This chain links TRBV7-6 with TRBJ2-7; 10 bases map to TRBD1. CDR1 is SGHVS, CDR2 FNYEAQ, per germline. The J segment lost 6 bases and the V segment lost 5 bases, leaving 10 bases of the junction unmatched. The CDR3 consists of 15 residues. CDR3 coding DNA: TGTGCCAGCAGCATACGCGGGACAGGGGAGAGCGAGCAGTACTTC. Translation: CASSIRGTGESEQYF.

This clonotype was counted many times. The chain uses TRBV12-5 and TRBJ2-1; 8 nucleotides match TRBD2. Germline V gene sequence: CDR1 LGHNT, CDR2 FRNRAP. V lost 0 bases to trimming and J lost 5 bases; unmatched junction nucleotides: 21. This CDR3 is 21 amino acids long. This CDR3 is CASGLVGWSSEREWSHNEQFF. CDR3 DNA: TGTGCTAGTGGTTTGGTAGGTTGGTCGAGTGAGCGGGAGTGGTCCCACAATGAGCAGTTCTTC.